The clone carrying this TCR beta chain was seen only once. The data derive from a study of OX40 agonist ivuxolimab in advanced cancers. CDR1 is LNHDA, CDR2 SQIVND, per germline (reference sequence). The CDR3 consists of 15 residues. The junction had 3 bases not matched to a gene; V was cut back by 3 bases and J by 9 bases. Clones were sequenced by immunoSEQ multiplex PCR, and TCRdb holds only the in-frame ones, with some missing. This table has tens of thousands of clones, around 87% appearing once. This chain connects TRBV19 to TRBJ2-1; 15 bases line up with TRBD2. Sequencing used CD4+ or CD8+ T cells sorted from blood, obtained in a trial of the OX40 agonist ivuxolimab. The receptor comes from an adult with an advanced solid tumor such as melanoma, head and neck, liver or kidney cancer. The CDR3 reads CASSMPGLAGGEQFF. The DNA of the CDR3 is TGTGCCAGTAGTATGCCGGGACTAGCGGGGGGTGAGCAGTTCTTC.